This T cell receptor (beta chain) stems from a study of blood T cell repertoires in COVID-19. Study details: Samples came from the United States, Italy and Spain, spanning acute and convalescent COVID-19. Nucleic acid was either cDNA or gDNA, and it came from T cells, B-cell-depleted T cells, or PBMCs.

As processed by the authors: Amplification of reference gene primers provided the estimated nucleated cell counts. Assay: immunoSEQ multiplex PCR; the TCRdb copy retains only in-frame clones and omits some. V and J calls and clone size are those listed in that table; D and trimming were worked out from the DNA. The sample has fewer than 100,000 clones, 75% to 85% seen once. V lost 4 bases, J lost 6 bases, and 6 bases stayed unmatched. The CDR3 loop spans 14 amino acids. Germline assignment: CDR1 MNHNY and CDR2 SVGAGI (reference sequence). This chain joins TRBV6-6 and TRBJ1-2, with 9 bases lining up with TRBD1. Specimen: peripheral blood. The TCR was taken from a woman between 65 and 79 years old with acute or convalescent COVID-19. The DNA of the CDR3 is TGTGCCAGCAGTTCCTCGACAGGGGGAAATGGCTACACCTTC. It encodes CASSSSTGGNGYTF.